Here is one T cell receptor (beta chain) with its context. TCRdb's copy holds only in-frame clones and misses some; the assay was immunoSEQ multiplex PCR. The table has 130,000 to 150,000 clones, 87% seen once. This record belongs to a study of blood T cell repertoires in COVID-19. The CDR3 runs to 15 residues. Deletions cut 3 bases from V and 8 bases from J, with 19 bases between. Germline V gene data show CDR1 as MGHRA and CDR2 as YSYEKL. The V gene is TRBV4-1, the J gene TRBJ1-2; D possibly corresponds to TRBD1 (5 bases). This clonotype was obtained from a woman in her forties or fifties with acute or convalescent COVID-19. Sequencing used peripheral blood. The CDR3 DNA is TGCGCCAGCAGCCAGTCGGGACTCATCATGGGGGGCTACACCTTC. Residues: CASSQSGLIMGGYTF.